The present T cell receptor (beta chain) was sequenced within a study of T cell clonality in common variable immunodeficiency. The CDR3 sequence is 15 residues long. Germline V gene lookup returns CDR1 SNHLY and CDR2 FYNNEI. Method: immunoSEQ multiplex PCR; TCRdb's copy keeps in-frame clones and lacks some. The table lists approximately 57,000 clones, no singletons, with around 0.82% in the top ten. To note about this clone: The CDR3 end is not reached by the read, which stops 3 residues before it; the germline J gene fills it in.

This receptor was obtained from a person aged 18 to 70 in good health. The source material was peripheral blood mononuclear cells. V is TRBV2 and J is TRBJ2-3, with 9 bases aligning to TRBD2. The CDR3: CASSEGAGGLETQYF. The covered CDR3 bases are TGTGCCAGCAGTGAAGGGGCGGGGGGGCTGGAGACG.